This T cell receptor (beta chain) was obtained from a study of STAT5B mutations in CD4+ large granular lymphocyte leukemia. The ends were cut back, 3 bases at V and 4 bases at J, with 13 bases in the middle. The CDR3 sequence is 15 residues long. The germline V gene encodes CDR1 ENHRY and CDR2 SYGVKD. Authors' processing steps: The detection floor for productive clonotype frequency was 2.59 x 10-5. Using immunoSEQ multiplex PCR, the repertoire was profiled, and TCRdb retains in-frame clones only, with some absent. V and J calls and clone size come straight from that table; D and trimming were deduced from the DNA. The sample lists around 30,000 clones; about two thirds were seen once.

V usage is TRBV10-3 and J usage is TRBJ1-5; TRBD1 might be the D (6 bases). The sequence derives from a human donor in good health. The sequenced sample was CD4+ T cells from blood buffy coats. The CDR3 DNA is TGTGCCATCAGTGACGGGGGGCTGGGGAATCAGCCCCAGCATTTT. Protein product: CAISDGGLGNQPQHF.